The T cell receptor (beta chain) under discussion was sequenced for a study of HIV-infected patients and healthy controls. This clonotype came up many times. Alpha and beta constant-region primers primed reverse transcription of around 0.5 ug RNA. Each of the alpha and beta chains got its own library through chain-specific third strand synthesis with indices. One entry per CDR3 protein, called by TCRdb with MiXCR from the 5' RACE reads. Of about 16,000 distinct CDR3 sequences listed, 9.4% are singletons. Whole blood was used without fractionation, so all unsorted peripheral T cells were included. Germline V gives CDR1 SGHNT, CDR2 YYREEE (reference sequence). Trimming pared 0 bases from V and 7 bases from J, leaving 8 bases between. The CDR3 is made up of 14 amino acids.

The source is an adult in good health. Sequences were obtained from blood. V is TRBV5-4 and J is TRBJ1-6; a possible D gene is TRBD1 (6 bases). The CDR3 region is CASSLEGGNSPLHF. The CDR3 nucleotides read TGTGCCAGCAGCTTGGAGGGGGGGAATTCACCCCTCCACTTT.